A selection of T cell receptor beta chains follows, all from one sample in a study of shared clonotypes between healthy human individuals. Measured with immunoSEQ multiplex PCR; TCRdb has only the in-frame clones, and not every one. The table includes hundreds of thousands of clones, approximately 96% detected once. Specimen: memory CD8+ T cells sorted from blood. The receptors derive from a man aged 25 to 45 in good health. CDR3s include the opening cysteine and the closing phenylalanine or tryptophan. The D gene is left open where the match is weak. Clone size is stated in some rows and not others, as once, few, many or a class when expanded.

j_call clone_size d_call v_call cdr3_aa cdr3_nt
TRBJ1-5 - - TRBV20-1 CSGGSNQPQHF TGCAGTGGGGGGAGCAATCAGCCCCAGCATTTT
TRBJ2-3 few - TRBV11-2 CASSFRRSGSTDTQYF TGTGCCAGCAGCTTTCGTCGATCGGGCTCCACAGATACGCAGTATTTT
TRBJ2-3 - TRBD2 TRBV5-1 CASRRVLAGVADTQYF TGCGCCAGCAGGCGAGTACTAGCGGGAGTAGCAGATACGCAGTATTTT
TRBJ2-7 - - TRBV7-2 CASSLRDEQYF TGTGCCAGCAGCTTAAGGGACGAGCAGTACTTC
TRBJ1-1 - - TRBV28 CASSLSLGAGVTEAFF TGTGCCAGCAGTTTATCTTTAGGGGCAGGGGTCACTGAAGCTTTCTTT
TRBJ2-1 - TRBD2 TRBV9 CASCPGLAGHEQFF TGTGCCAGCTGCCCGGGACTAGCGGGACATGAGCAGTTCTTC
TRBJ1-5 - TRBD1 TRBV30 CAWSSHSTGRQPQHF TGTGCCTGGAGTTCCCACTCGACAGGGCGACAGCCCCAGCATTTT
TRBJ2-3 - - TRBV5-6 CASSWGRADTQYF TGTGCCAGCAGCTGGGGACGGGCAGATACGCAGTATTTT
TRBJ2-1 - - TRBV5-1 CASGSSTINNEQFF TGCGCCAGCGGTAGTTCCACCATTAACAATGAGCAGTTCTTC
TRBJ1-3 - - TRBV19 CASSMDWLSGNTIYF TGTGCCAGTAGTATGGATTGGCTCTCTGGAAACACCATATATTTT
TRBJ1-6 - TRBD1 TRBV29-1 CSVGTGHNSPLHF TGCAGCGTGGGGACAGGCCATAATTCACCCCTCCACTTT
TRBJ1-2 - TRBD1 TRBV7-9 CASSRTGGAGYGYTF TGTGCCAGCAGTCGTACAGGGGGCGCAGGCTATGGCTACACCTTC
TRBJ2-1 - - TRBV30 CAWKTRDRRYNEQFF TGTGCCTGGAAAACGAGGGACCGCCGGTACAATGAGCAGTTCTTC
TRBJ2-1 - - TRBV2 CASSLTSGSSNEQFF TGTGCCAGCAGTCTAACTAGTGGGAGTAGCAATGAGCAGTTCTTC
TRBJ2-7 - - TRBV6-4 CASSESGRTSYEQYF TGTGCCAGCAGTGAATCGGGAAGAACATCCTACGAGCAGTACTTC
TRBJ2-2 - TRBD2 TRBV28 CASSGGRARTGELFF TGTGCCAGCAGTGGCGGGAGGGCCCGCACCGGGGAGCTGTTTTTT
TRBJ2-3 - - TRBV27 CASSPQTDTQYF TGTGCCAGCAGTCCCCAAACAGATACGCAGTATTTT
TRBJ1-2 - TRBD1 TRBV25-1 CASSNRQGRYGYTF TGTGCCAGCAGCAACCGACAGGGCCGCTATGGCTACACCTTC
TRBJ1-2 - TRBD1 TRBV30 CAWRNRGPNYGYTF TGTGCCTGGAGGAACAGGGGGCCTAACTATGGCTACACCTTC
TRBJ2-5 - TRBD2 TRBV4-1 CASSLGTSGRAVGETQYF TGCGCCAGCAGCCTAGGGACTAGCGGGAGGGCTGTAGGGGAGACCCAGTACTTC
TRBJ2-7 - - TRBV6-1 CASTAGVPPAYEQYF TGTGCCAGCACCGCAGGGGTCCCTCCCGCCTACGAGCAGTACTTC
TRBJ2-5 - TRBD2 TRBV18 CASSFLAGVGETQYF TGTGCCAGCTCCTTCTTAGCGGGAGTGGGAGAGACCCAGTACTTC
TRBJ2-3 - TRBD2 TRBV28 CASSSAGGPDTQYF TGTGCCAGCAGTTCAGCGGGAGGACCAGATACGCAGTATTTT
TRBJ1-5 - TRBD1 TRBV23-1 CASSQTDRAGNQPQHF TGCGCCAGCAGTCAAACGGACAGGGCTGGCAATCAGCCCCAGCATTTT
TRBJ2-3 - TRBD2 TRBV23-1 CASSQSGTSGTDTQYF TGCGCCAGCAGTCAATCGGGGACTAGCGGCACAGATACGCAGTATTTT